Each of the 15 T cell receptor beta chains below was sequenced from the same sample in a study of T-cell reconstitution after alpha-beta-depleted transplantation in children (dated by TCRdb to 2016 to 2017). In light of the paper, this sample's treatment or condition label describes: allogeneic hematopoietic cell transplantation with graft depleted of TCRalphabeta T cells and CD19 B cells. The library was made by PCR. TCRdb lists the instrument as Illumina HiSeq 2500. TCR libraries were prepared with molecular barcoding, using unique molecular identifiers to normalize TCRbeta repertoire quantification. The public reads were reprocessed in TCRdb via fastp at Q25 and MiXCR, keeping in-frame beta chains. Rows merge per CDR3 protein into single entries with the most common DNA and genes. For this sample the table gives about 580,000 distinct CDR3 sequences, of which 27% were detected only once. Clones ranked in the top ten supply 30% to 40% of the sample.

This sample comprised PBMCs, obtained before TCRalphabeta/CD19-depleted stem cell transplant. Source of these receptors: a boy under three years old with Wiskott-Aldrich syndrome, due to receive a stem cell transplant.

This clonotype has only one observation. The chain carries TRBV5-1 and TRBJ2-1; 10 bases are shared with TRBD1. Germline loops: CDR1 SGHRS, CDR2 YFSETQ. The CDR3 is 15 amino acids. V lost 0 bases and J lost 6; bases outside the gene matches: 3. The CDR3 is CASSLGDRGTNEQFF. Here the CDR3 DNA reads TGCGCCAGCAGCTTGGGGGACAGGGGTACCAATGAGCAGTTCTTC.

The chain is built from TRBV6-1 and TRBJ1-1, with D uncertain. The CDR3 contains 13 residues. Per germline, CDR1 MNHNS and CDR2 SASEGT. Between the trimmed V and J ends, which lost 7 bases and 3 bases, there was a span of 12 bases. CDR3 sequence: CASNKRRDTEAFF. The CDR3, as DNA: TGTGCCAGCAACAAACGGAGGGACACTGAAGCTTTCTTT.

V usage is TRBV20-1 and J usage is TRBJ2-1, with D unclear. CDR3 length: 14 residues. Trimming shortened V by 0 bases and J by 10 bases, and 16 bases separated the two germline ends. The V gene's germline CDR1 is DFQATT and CDR2 SNEGSKA (reference sequence). This chain's CDR3 is CSARDPYPVEEQFF. The CDR3 DNA reads TGCAGTGCTAGAGATCCCTATCCAGTCGAAGAGCAGTTCTTC.

V usage is TRBV20-1 and J usage is TRBJ2-7; TRBD1 aligns across 7 bases. The CDR3 length is 13 residues. The germline CDR1 and CDR2 sequences are DFQATT and SNEGSKA (reference sequence). V lost 3 bases, J lost 2 bases, and 4 bases stayed unmatched. CDR3 nucleotide sequence: TGCAGTGCTAGTCGTGGGACAGCCTACGAGCAGTACTTC. This gives the protein CSASRGTAYEQYF.

This clonotype was seen only a few times. The rearrangement links TRBV10-3 to TRBJ2-5; the D is unclear. V was clipped by 0 bases and J by 1 base, with 9 bases between them. In germline, CDR1 is ENHRY, CDR2 SYGVKD. CDR3 length equals 15 residues. DNA of the CDR3: TGTGCCATCAGTGAGTCAGGAAAGGGCCAAGAGACCCAGTACTTC. Translated, it gives CAISESGKGQETQYF.

This CDR3 reads CASSQGQGAPGEQYF. The CDR3 DNA reads TGCGCCAGCAGCCAGGGACAGGGAGCTCCTGGCGAGCAGTACTTC. V gene TRBV5-1 combines with J gene TRBJ2-7; 9 bases agree with TRBD1. Germline V lookup: CDR1 SGHRS, CDR2 YFSETQ. J gave up 6 bases and V 4 bases, and 11 bases lay outside the gene matches. CDR3 length: 15 amino acids.

The J gene is TRBJ2-5, the V gene TRBV10-3; D is ambiguous. V was shortened by 7 bases and J by 3 bases, with 6 bases between the two germline ends. The CDR3 extends over 11 amino acids. Germline CDR1 ENHRY, CDR2 SYGVKD. In DNA, the CDR3 is TGTGCCATCAAGAGAGAAGAGACCCAGTACTTC. It specifies CAIKREETQYF.

The J gene is TRBJ2-3, the V gene TRBV7-9; TRBD2 might be the D (6 bases). Germline V gene lookup returns CDR1 SEHNR and CDR2 FQNEAQ (reference sequence). The CDR3 covers 12 residues. V lost 5 bases and J 12 bases, leaving 15 bases between the germline ends. CDR3 loop: CASSLIATSQYF. CDR3 in DNA: TGTGCCAGCAGCCTAATCGCGACTAGTCAGTATTTT.

V and J are TRBV5-1 and TRBJ2-1; 8 nucleotides match TRBD2. Germline loops: CDR1 SGHRS, CDR2 YFSETQ. The CDR3 loop spans 17 amino acids. With V trimmed by 0 bases and J by 8 bases, 13 bases remained unmatched. The CDR3 is CASSLVQTGGPGDEQFF. The DNA for the CDR3 is TGCGCCAGCAGCTTGGTTCAAACGGGAGGGCCTGGGGATGAGCAGTTCTTC.

This clonotype has more than one count but fewer than ten. The CDR3 sequence is CASSGRDRVDEKLFF. The CDR3 nucleotides are TGTGCCAGCAGCGGCCGGGACAGGGTGGACGAAAAACTGTTTTTT. The chain couples TRBV9 to TRBJ1-4; TRBD1 matches 9 bases. With 3 bases clipped from V and 8 bases from J, the junction kept 8 bases outside the gene matches. The CDR3 sequence is 15 residues long. The V gene's germline CDR1 is SGDLS and CDR2 YYNGEE.

The chain is built from TRBV10-3 and TRBJ1-5; unclear D gene. Germline values: CDR1 ENHRY, CDR2 SYGVKD. V lost 0 bases, J lost 5 bases, and 11 bases lay in between. The CDR3 runs 15 residues. The CDR3 loop reads CAISESAGVDQPQHF. The CDR3 nucleotides read TGTGCCATCAGTGAGTCTGCCGGGGTTGATCAGCCCCAGCATTTT.

This clonotype showed up just a few times. V usage is TRBV5-1 and J usage is TRBJ1-1; TRBD1 aligns across 9 bases. With 0 bases clipped from V and 12 bases from J, the junction kept 6 bases outside the gene matches. The CDR3 covers 13 residues. Germline loops: CDR1 SGHRS, CDR2 YFSETQ. The CDR3: CASSLADRGLTFF. CDR3 in DNA: TGCGCCAGCAGCTTGGCGGACAGGGGTTTGACTTTCTTT.

This clonotype was observed a handful of times. V is TRBV5-1 and J is TRBJ1-1, with TRBD1 as a possible D gene (5 bases). Germline V CDR1 and CDR2: SGHRS, YFSETQ. V lost 4 bases, J lost 6 bases, and 13 bases lay in between. The CDR3 is made up of 13 amino acids. CDR3 in DNA: TGCGCCAGCAGCCCAACGTGGGGGGCTGAAGCTTTCTTT. Residues: CASSPTWGAEAFF. Using reference TRBV5-1 and TRBJ1-1 for the parts outside the CDR3, the full variable domain is KAGVTQTPRYLIKTRGQQVTLSCSPISGHRSVSWYQQTPGQGLQFLFEYFSETQRNKGNFPGRFSGRQFSNSRSEMNVSTLELGDSALYLCASSPTWGAEAFFGQGTRLTVV.

CDR3 coding DNA: TGCAGCGTTCAAGGTACCCGTCATCGGGGAGATACGCAGTATTTT. Protein product: CSVQGTRHRGDTQYF. This sequence joins TRBV29-1 and TRBJ2-3; a weak D match, TRBD2 (5 bases). Per germline, CDR1 SQVTM and CDR2 ANQGSEA. The V gene lost 5 bases and the J gene lost 5 bases, with 20 bases spanning the gap. The CDR3 has 15 amino acids.

This clonotype turned up a few times. This CDR3 reads CASSYSASGRTDTQYF. Written as DNA, the CDR3 is TGTGCCAGCAGTTACTCGGCTAGCGGGAGAACAGATACGCAGTATTTT. V gene TRBV6-5 combines with J gene TRBJ2-3; TRBD2 agrees at 10 bases. CDR3 size: 16 residues. The germline gives CDR1 MNHEY, CDR2 SVGAGI. V lost 0 bases, J lost 3 bases, and 3 bases stayed unmatched.